This T cell receptor beta chain stems from a study of response to subunit inactivated influenza vaccine. The CDR3 consists of 14 residues. Trimming left V 7 bases short and J 2 bases short, with 14 bases between. CDR1 is SNHLY and CDR2 is FYNNEI in the germline V gene. This clonotype has at least ten counts. TCRdb redid the calling of the RT-PCR reads with MiXCR, one entry per CDR3 protein. The profile covers some 180,000 distinct CDR3 sequences, with approximately 9.2% appearing a single time and 11% taken by the ten largest. The origin of this receptor is a man aged 45-65 years who received an inactivated influenza vaccine. Sequenced material: non-naive T cells sorted from PBMCs, taken on the day of vaccination. V and J are TRBV2 and TRBJ1-2; possible D gene TRBD1, 5 bases. CDR3 DNA: TGTGCCAGCATTGGGCAGGGCCTAAACTATGGCTACACCTTC. Translated, it gives CASIGQGLNYGYTF. The entire variable domain, with the rest obtained from reference TRBV2 and TRBJ1-2, is as follows: EPEVTQTPSHQVTQMGQEVILRCVPISNHLYFYWYRQILGQKVEFLVSFYNNEISEKSEIFDDQFSVERPDGSNFTLKIRSTKLEDSAMYFCASIGQGLNYGYTFGSGTRLTVV.